The table lists the clone carrying this T cell receptor (beta chain) with many counts. The record originates from a study of shared clonotypes between healthy human individuals. This CDR3 spans 17 amino acids. Per the germline V gene, CDR1 is SGHKS and CDR2 is YYEKEE (reference sequence). Between the trimmed V and J ends, which lost 5 bases and 2 bases, there was a span of 17 bases. Repertoires were generated with immunoSEQ multiplex PCR, while TCRdb's copy carries only in-frame clones and drops some. The sample carries fewer than 650,000 clones, around 76% recorded once. Around 90 million PBMCs served as the genomic DNA source for unsorted samples.

The sequence came from a woman in her 40s in good health. Some clones in this sample may be carry-over from other donors' samples. Material: PBMCs. The chain joins TRBV5-5 to TRBJ2-6; D not certain. This chain's CDR3 is CASRPRPSETGANVLTF. In DNA form, the CDR3 reads TGTGCCAGCAGACCGAGGCCGTCGGAAACTGGGGCCAACGTCCTGACTTTC.